At least ten counts were recorded for the clone carrying this TCR beta chain. Its specificity is unknown. The sample comes from a study of blood T cells in healthy people across ages. General study findings and limits: In long-lived donors, naive CD4+ cell counts and diversity exceeded those of aged donors.

The use of a sample-barcoded 5' primer and a J-beta primer mix characterized a second PCR of roughly 6 to 11 cycles. TCRdb called the 5' RACE reads again in MiXCR, with one record for every CDR3 protein. The sample lists fewer than 950,000 distinct CDR3 sequences; about 48% were seen once. The ends were cut back, 4 bases at V and 7 bases at J, with 12 bases in the middle. Germline CDR1 is SGDLS and CDR2 is YYNGEE. This CDR3 has 13 amino acids. Donors ranged from about 6 to 90 years old and were healthy Caucasians in Russia. Total RNA was isolated from each sample in quantities of at least 5 micrograms.

The sequencing input was blood. The clonotype was recovered from an elderly man in good health. The chain couples TRBV9 to TRBJ2-1, with D uncertain. The CDR3 nucleotides read TGTGCCAGCAGCCCGAGTATGGGGAATGAGCAGTTCTTC. Protein sequence: CASSPSMGNEQFF.